Presented here are 28 T cell receptor beta chains from one specimen sequenced in a study of T cell responses to AZD1222 COVID-19 vaccine (dated by TCRdb to the early 2020s). The time point label of this sample denotes: about 28 days (+/-7) after the second vaccine dose. Library prep was done by the immunoSEQ multiplex PCR assay. TCRdb took over this immuneACCESS table, retaining in-frame rearrangements with V and J assigned. Such tables are incomplete; in checked studies, under half of the missing clones stem from an unresolved V gene, and the remainder is unexplained. Across this sample there are 50,000 to 65,000 clones, with around 81% seen only once. The ten largest clones represent 26% of the sample. The sample here was peripheral blood, taken 28 days after the second AZD1222 dose. These receptors all come from an adult who received the AZD1222 COVID-19 vaccine.

V is TRBV7-9 and J is TRBJ1-5; D is possibly TRBD1 (5 bases). Germline V gene lookup returns CDR1 SEHNR and CDR2 FQNEAQ (reference sequence). This CDR3 spans 15 amino acids. Trimming cost V 5 bases and J 2 bases, with 13 bases left between them. The CDR3 DNA reads TGTGCCAGCAGCCCCCCAGGGATCGGCAATCAGCCCCAGCATTTT. It specifies CASSPPGIGNQPQHF.

V and J are TRBV6-5 and TRBJ2-3; 10 positions match TRBD2. The CDR3 contains 15 residues. From germline, CDR1 is MNHEY and CDR2 SVGAGI. V lost 6 bases, J lost 0 bases, and 3 bases stayed unmatched. The CDR3 loop is CASRTSGASTDTQYF. The CDR3 region has the DNA TGTGCCAGCAGAACTAGCGGGGCTAGCACAGATACGCAGTATTTT.

This chain connects TRBV5-4 to TRBJ1-3, with D perhaps matching TRBD1 (5 bases). The germline V gene encodes CDR1 SGHNT and CDR2 YYREEE (reference sequence). V was trimmed by 2 bases and J by 2 bases, leaving 8 bases between them. CDR3 size: 14 residues. The CDR3 spells CASSFQGTGNTIYF. The DNA for the CDR3 is TGTGCCAGCAGCTTCCAGGGTACTGGAAACACCATATATTTT.

The chain employs TRBV21-1 and TRBJ2-3; TRBD2 was called by the table and not checked on the DNA. TRBV21-1 is recorded as a pseudogene. The CDR3 is 14 amino acids. The CDR3 DNA sequence: TGTGGGGAGGCCCCGAGACCTAGCACAGATACGCAGTATTTT. Amino acids: CGEAPRPSTDTQYF.

This chain connects TRBV11-1 to TRBJ2-7, with D possibly called TRBD1 or TRBD2 (5 bases each). The CDR3 has 14 amino acids. The V end was cut by 5 bases, the J end by 3 bases, with 14 bases between. The germline V gene encodes CDR1 SGHAT and CDR2 FQDESV (reference sequence). The chain's CDR3 is CASSPSSQGYEQYF. The CDR3 DNA reads as TGTGCCAGCAGCCCTTCTAGCCAGGGCTACGAGCAGTACTTC.

With regard to this clone: One end of the junction varies from germline; a read error may be responsible. This chain connects TRBV28 to TRBJ1-6; D not certain. CDR3 length equals 14 residues. Germline CDR1 is MDHEN and CDR2 is SYDVKM. The CDR3 nucleotides are TGTGCTAGCAGTTTCCTTGTTGCGGATTCACCCCTCCACTTT. Translated, it gives CASSFLVADSPLHF.

The V gene is TRBV7-9, the J gene TRBJ1-1; D might be TRBD1 (6 bases). The CDR3 has 14 residues. The germline V and J ends were trimmed by 1 base and 6 bases, with 12 bases remaining between them. CDR1 is SEHNR, CDR2 FQNEAQ, per germline (reference sequence). This chain's CDR3 is CASSLGQGQSEAFF. The DNA for the CDR3 is TGTGCCAGCAGCTTAGGCCAAGGACAGTCTGAAGCTTTCTTT.

This clone is medium-sized by share. Other DNA sequences in this specimen translate into the identical CDR3. The chain uses TRBV14 and TRBJ2-3; D is ambiguous. This CDR3 is built from 14 residues. Per germline, CDR1 SGHDN and CDR2 FVKESK. Trimming removed 3 bases from V and 2 bases from J, with 9 bases in between. CDR3 nucleotides: TGTGCCAGCAGCCAGGGCAGACACACAGATACGCAGTATTTT. Residues: CASSQGRHTDTQYF.

The table lists this clone with a few counts. V is TRBV12-3 or TRBV12-4 and J is TRBJ2-7, with TRBD1 identical over 7 bases. V gave up 6 bases and J gave up 5 bases; unmatched junction bases: 7. There are 13 residues in the CDR3. Here the CDR3 DNA reads TGTGCCAGCAGCTTCCGGGACAGCGACGAGCAGTACTTC. Protein: CASSFRDSDEQYF.

This chain's CDR3 is CASSTGGVWNEQFF. CDR3 bases: TGTGCCAGTTCCACAGGAGGGGTATGGAATGAGCAGTTCTTC. The chain uses TRBV19 and TRBJ2-1; maybe TRBD2 (6 bases). CDR1 is LNHDA and CDR2 is SQIVND in the germline V gene (reference sequence). V was pared by 8 bases and J by 7 bases, with 18 bases between. The CDR3 runs to 14 residues.

This rearrangement joins TRBV10-3 to TRBJ2-3, with 10 bases that match TRBD2. The germline gives CDR1 ENHRY, CDR2 SYGVKD. J was trimmed by 4 bases and V by 8 bases; bases with no gene match: 12. The CDR3 loop spans 16 amino acids. The CDR3 DNA reads as TGTGCCATCGCGCTATACCCTAGCGGGAGCGCAGATACGCAGTATTTT. Its protein is CAIALYPSGSADTQYF.

The chain has TRBV4-3 and TRBJ1-2; TRBD1 aligns across 9 bases. Looked up from germline, CDR1 is LGHNA and CDR2 is YSLEER. The CDR3 loop spans 15 amino acids. Unmatched junction bases numbered 9, after V lost 2 bases and J lost 8 bases. CDR3: CASSQSRTGVRGYTF. Written as DNA, the CDR3 is TGCGCCAGCAGCCAATCCCGGACAGGGGTTCGGGGCTACACCTTC.

The chain links TRBV4-1 to TRBJ2-3; D not resolved. The CDR3 is 14 amino acids. Germline CDR1 MGHRA, CDR2 YSYEKL. Deletions cut 0 bases from V and 3 bases from J, with 7 bases between. The CDR3: CASSQELKTDTQYF. The DNA for the CDR3 is TGCGCCAGCAGCCAAGAGTTAAAGACAGATACGCAGTATTTT.

V gene TRBV19 combines with J gene TRBJ1-5; D is unclear. Germline V gene sequence: CDR1 LNHDA, CDR2 SQIVND (reference sequence). V lost 1 base to trimming and J lost 7 bases, with 8 bases between them. This CDR3 has 13 amino acids. Here the CDR3 DNA reads TGTGCCAGTAGTATAGGGCTGGGGCAGCCCCAGCATTTT. It yields the protein CASSIGLGQPQHF.

This chain joins TRBV28 and TRBJ1-1; D is perhaps TRBD1 (6 bases). CDR3 length: 13 amino acids. V was cut by 10 bases and J by 4 bases, with 16 bases left in between. The germline V gene encodes CDR1 MDHEN and CDR2 SYDVKM. Here the CDR3 DNA reads TGTGCCACTCGGGAGGGGGGGGGCACTGAAGCTTTCTTT. Translating gives CATREGGGTEAFF.

The V call is TRBV28, the J call TRBJ1-2, with D unresolved. The CDR3 spans 11 residues. The germline V gene has CDR1 MDHEN and CDR2 SYDVKM. Trimming cost V 6 bases and J 5 bases, with 7 bases left between them. The CDR3 DNA follows: TGTGCCAGCAGGACCGAATATGGCTACACCTTC. Amino acids: CASRTEYGYTF.

This chain uses TRBV5-4 with TRBJ1-1, with unresolved D. The CDR3 has 14 amino acids. Looked up from germline, CDR1 is SGHNT and CDR2 is YYREEE (reference sequence). With 0 bases removed from V and 3 bases from J, the gap between germline ends came to 9 bases. The CDR3 DNA is TGTGCCAGCAGCTTGGATGATTCCTACACTGAAGCTTTCTTT. Translated, it gives CASSLDDSYTEAFF.

The chain joins TRBV27 to TRBJ2-1; 7 nucleotides align to TRBD2. Germline CDR1 is MNHEY and CDR2 is SMNVEV (reference sequence). This CDR3 spans 17 amino acids. The ends lost 5 bases at V and 3 bases at J; junction bases unmatched: 13. The CDR3 is CASSPGPGTGGYNEQFF. CDR3 in DNA: TGTGCCAGCAGTCCAGGCCCCGGAACGGGAGGCTACAATGAGCAGTTCTTC.

The chain carries TRBV30 and TRBJ2-7; D is possibly TRBD2 (6 bases). Between the trimmed V and J ends, which lost 7 bases and 6 bases, there was a span of 22 bases. This CDR3 comprises 14 residues. Germline loops: CDR1 GTSNPN, CDR2 SVGIG (reference sequence). The CDR3 DNA follows: TGTGCCTCCCAGCGGGCGGCGTCCCTTGGCGAGCAGTACTTC. This encodes CASQRAASLGEQYF.

The J gene is TRBJ2-3, the V gene TRBV7-3, with 9 positions matching TRBD2. From germline, CDR1 is SGHTA and CDR2 FQGTGA. With 4 bases clipped from V and 2 bases from J, the junction kept 4 bases outside the gene matches. The CDR3 consists of 15 residues. As DNA, the CDR3 is TGTGCCAGCAGCTCTAGCGGGGCGCACACAGATACGCAGTATTTT. Translating it yields CASSSSGAHTDTQYF.

The chain employs TRBV5-1 and TRBJ2-5; 9 nucleotides line up with TRBD1. The CDR3 contains 14 residues. Germline V gene data show CDR1 as SGHRS and CDR2 as YFSETQ. With V trimmed by 4 bases and J by 5 bases, 6 bases remained unmatched. The DNA for the CDR3 is TGCGCCAGCAGCATACAGGGGGCTCAGGAGACCCAGTACTTC. Amino acids: CASSIQGAQETQYF. Full variable domain (rest looked up from reference TRBV5-1 and TRBJ2-5): KAGVTQTPRYLIKTRGQQVTLSCSPISGHRSVSWYQQTPGQGLQFLFEYFSETQRNKGNFPGRFSGRQFSNSRSEMNVSTLELGDSALYLCASSIQGAQETQYFGPGTRLLVL.

The chain recombines TRBV28 with TRBJ2-4, with TRBD1 matching 10 bases. This CDR3 region has 16 residues. CDR1 MDHEN and CDR2 SYDVKM come from the germline V gene. Losses at the gene ends were 4 bases for V and 2 bases for J; bases not matched to a gene: 5. CDR3 DNA: TGTGCCAGCAGTTCAGACAGGGGGCCGACCAAAAACATTCAGTACTTC. It yields the protein CASSSDRGPTKNIQYF.

A few counts support this clone. The rearrangement joins TRBV11-1 to TRBJ1-1; no definite D call. The CDR3 totals 12 residues. CDR1 SGHAT and CDR2 FQDESV come from the germline V gene (reference sequence). V lost 5 bases, J lost 2 bases, and 6 bases lay in between. The CDR3 DNA follows: TGTGCCAGCAGCACCCAAAACACTGAAGCTTTCTTT. Its translation: CASSTQNTEAFF.

The V call is TRBV7-9, the J call TRBJ2-2; a weak D match, TRBD1 (7 bases). The CDR3 extends over 13 amino acids. V was clipped by 6 bases and J by 7 bases, with 12 bases between them. The germline V gene has CDR1 SEHNR and CDR2 FQNEAQ (reference sequence). The CDR3 protein is CASREGALGELFF. The CDR3 DNA sequence: TGTGCCAGCAGGGAGGGGGCGCTCGGGGAGCTGTTTTTT.

The chain joins TRBV28 to TRBJ2-3; maybe TRBD2 (6 bases). The germline gives CDR1 MDHEN, CDR2 SYDVKM. The CDR3 spans 18 residues. V lost 2 bases to trimming and J lost 3 bases, with 21 bases between them. CDR3 loop: CASSLLASEVLTTDTQYF. The DNA of the CDR3 is TGTGCCAGCAGTTTACTGGCTAGCGAAGTGCTCACAACAGATACGCAGTATTTT. The full variable domain, its missing parts supplied by reference TRBV28 and TRBJ2-3, is DVKVTQSSRYLVKRTGEKVFLECVQDMDHENMFWYRQDPGLGLRLIYFSYDVKMKEKGDIPEGYSVSREKKERFSLILESASTNQTSMYLCASSLLASEVLTTDTQYFGPGTRLTVL.

This chain connects TRBV10-3 to TRBJ2-7; TRBD1 might be the D (5 bases). This CDR3 is 12 amino acids long. Germline CDR1 is ENHRY and CDR2 is SYGVKD. Trimming took off 6 bases at V and 3 bases at J, with 9 bases between the two ends. The CDR3 spells CAISLQGYEQYF. The CDR3 DNA reads TGTGCCATCAGCCTCCAGGGCTACGAGCAGTACTTC.

In this sample, this clone turned up a few times. The genes are TRBV28 and TRBJ1-4, with 8 bases lining up with TRBD1. CDR1 and CDR2 (germline): MDHEN, SYDVKM. The V and J ends lost 6 bases and 8 bases, in that order; junction bases with no gene match: 8. This CDR3 has 14 residues. This chain's CDR3 is CASRADRAGEKLFF. CDR3 nucleotides: TGTGCCAGCAGGGCGGACAGGGCAGGAGAAAAACTGTTTTTT.

The gene calls are TRBV9 and TRBJ2-7; D call uncertain. Germline V lookup: CDR1 SGDLS, CDR2 YYNGEE. This CDR3 has 14 residues. Trimming pared 0 bases from V and 0 bases from J, leaving 7 bases between. The DNA of the CDR3 is TGTGCCAGCAGCGTAGCACAGTACTCCTACGAGCAGTACTTC. This translates into CASSVAQYSYEQYF. Variable domain in full (rest from reference TRBV9 and TRBJ2-7): DSGVTQTPKHLITATGQRVTLRCSPRSGDLSVYWYQQSLDQGLQFLIQYYNGEERAKGNILERFSAQQFPDLHSELNLSSLELGDSALYFCASSVAQYSYEQYFGPGTRLTVT.